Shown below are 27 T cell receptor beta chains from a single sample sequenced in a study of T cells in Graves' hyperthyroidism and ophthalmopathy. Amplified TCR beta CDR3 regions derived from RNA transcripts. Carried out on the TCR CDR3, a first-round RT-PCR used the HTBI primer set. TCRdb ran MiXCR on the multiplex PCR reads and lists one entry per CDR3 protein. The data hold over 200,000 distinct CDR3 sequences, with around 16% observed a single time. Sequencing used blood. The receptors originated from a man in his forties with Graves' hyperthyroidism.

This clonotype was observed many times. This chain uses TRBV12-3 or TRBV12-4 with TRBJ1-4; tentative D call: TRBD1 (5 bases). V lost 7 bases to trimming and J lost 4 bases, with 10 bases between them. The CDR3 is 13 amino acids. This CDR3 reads CASKGTGNEKLFF. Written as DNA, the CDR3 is TGTGCCAGCAAGGGGACTGGTAATGAAAAACTGTTTTTT.

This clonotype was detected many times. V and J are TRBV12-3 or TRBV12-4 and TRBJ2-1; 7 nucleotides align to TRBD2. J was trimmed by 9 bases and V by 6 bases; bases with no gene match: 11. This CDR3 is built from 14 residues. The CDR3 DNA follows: TGTGCCAGCAGGCGCCTAGCGGCTCTCTTTGAGCAGTTCTTC. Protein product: CASRRLAALFEQFF.

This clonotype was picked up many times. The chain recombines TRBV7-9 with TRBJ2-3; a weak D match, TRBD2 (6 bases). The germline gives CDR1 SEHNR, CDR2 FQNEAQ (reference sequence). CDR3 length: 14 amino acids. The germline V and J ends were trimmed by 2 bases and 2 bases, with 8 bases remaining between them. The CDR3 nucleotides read TGTGCCAGCAGCTTACAGGACTACACAGATACGCAGTATTTT. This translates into CASSLQDYTDTQYF.

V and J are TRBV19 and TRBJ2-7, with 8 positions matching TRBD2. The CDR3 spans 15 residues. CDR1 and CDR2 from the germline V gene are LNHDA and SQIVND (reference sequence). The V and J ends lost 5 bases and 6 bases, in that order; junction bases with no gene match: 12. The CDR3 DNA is TGTGCCAGTAGTGCCGGGGGGGGGGCCAGAGGCGAGCAGTACTTC. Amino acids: CASSAGGGARGEQYF.

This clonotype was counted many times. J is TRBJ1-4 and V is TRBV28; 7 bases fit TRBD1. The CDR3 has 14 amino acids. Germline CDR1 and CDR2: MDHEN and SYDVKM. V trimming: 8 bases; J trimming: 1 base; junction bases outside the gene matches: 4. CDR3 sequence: CASFSGGTNEKLFF. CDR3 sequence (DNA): TGTGCCAGCTTCTCAGGGGGAACTAATGAAAAACTGTTTTTT.

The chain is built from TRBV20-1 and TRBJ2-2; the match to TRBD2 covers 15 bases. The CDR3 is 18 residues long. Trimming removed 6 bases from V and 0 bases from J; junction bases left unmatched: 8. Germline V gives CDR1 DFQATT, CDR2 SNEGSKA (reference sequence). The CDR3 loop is CSAAGTSGGSPNTGELFF. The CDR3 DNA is TGCAGTGCCGCAGGGACTAGCGGGGGGTCCCCGAACACCGGGGAGCTGTTTTTT.

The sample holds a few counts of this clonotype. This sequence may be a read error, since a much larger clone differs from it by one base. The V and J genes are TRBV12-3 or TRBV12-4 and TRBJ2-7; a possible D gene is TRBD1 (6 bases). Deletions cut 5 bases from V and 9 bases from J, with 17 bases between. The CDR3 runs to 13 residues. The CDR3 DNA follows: TGTGCCAGCAGTCTAGACCAGGGGTCCGGGCAGTACTTC. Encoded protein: CASSLDQGSGQYF.

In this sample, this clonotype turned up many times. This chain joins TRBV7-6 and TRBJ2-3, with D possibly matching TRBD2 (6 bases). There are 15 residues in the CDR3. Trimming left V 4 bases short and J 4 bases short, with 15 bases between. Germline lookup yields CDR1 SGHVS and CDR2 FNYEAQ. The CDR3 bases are TGTGCCAGCAGCTCTTCGGGAGAGGGTGCAGATACGCAGTATTTT. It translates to CASSSSGEGADTQYF.

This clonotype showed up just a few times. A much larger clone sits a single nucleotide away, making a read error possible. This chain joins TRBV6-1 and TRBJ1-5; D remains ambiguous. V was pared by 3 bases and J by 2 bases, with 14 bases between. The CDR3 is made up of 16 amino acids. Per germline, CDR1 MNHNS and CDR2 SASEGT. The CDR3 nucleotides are TGTGCCAGCAGTGAGGCGGGCTCGTATGGCAATCAGCCCCAGCATTTT. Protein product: CASSEAGSYGNQPQHF.

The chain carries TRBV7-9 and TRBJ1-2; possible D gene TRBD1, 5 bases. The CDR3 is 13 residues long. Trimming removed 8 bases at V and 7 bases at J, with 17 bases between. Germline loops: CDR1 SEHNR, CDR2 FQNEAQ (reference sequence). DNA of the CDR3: TGTGCCAGCCACTTCGGCCTCCAGGGTGGCTACACCTTC. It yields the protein CASHFGLQGGYTF.

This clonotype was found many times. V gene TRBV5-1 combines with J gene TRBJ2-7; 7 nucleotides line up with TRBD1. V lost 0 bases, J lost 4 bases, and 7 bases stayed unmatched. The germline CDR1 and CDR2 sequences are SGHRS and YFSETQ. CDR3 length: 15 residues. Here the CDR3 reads CASSLAGQDSYEQYF. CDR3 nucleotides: TGCGCCAGCAGCTTGGCAGGACAGGATTCTTACGAGCAGTACTTC.

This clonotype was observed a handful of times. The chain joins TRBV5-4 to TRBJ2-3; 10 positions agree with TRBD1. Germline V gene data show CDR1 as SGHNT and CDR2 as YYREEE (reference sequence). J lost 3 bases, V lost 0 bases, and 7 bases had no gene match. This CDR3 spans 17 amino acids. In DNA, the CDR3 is TGTGCCAGCAGCTTGGCGCCACCGGGACAGGGGACAGATACGCAGTATTTT. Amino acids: CASSLAPPGQGTDTQYF.

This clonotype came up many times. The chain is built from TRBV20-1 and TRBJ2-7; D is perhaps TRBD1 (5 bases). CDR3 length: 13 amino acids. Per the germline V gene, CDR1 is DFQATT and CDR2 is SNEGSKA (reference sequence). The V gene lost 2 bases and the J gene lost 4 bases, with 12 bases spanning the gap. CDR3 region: CSARSSGWYEQYF. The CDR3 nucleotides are TGCAGTGCTAGATCTTCAGGGTGGTACGAGCAGTACTTC.

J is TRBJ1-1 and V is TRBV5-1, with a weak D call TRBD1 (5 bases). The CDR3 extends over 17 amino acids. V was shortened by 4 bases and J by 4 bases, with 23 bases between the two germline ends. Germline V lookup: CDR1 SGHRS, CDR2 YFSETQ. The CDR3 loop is CASSIGQGGIRGTEAFF. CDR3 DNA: TGCGCCAGCAGCATAGGGCAGGGTGGAATAAGAGGCACTGAAGCTTTCTTT.

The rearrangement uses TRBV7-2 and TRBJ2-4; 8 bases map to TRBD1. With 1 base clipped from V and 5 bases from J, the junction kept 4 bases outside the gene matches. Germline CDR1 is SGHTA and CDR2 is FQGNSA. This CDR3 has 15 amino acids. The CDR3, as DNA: TGTGCCAGCAGCTTAGGTCAGGGGGCTGAAAACATTCAGTACTTC. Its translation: CASSLGQGAENIQYF.

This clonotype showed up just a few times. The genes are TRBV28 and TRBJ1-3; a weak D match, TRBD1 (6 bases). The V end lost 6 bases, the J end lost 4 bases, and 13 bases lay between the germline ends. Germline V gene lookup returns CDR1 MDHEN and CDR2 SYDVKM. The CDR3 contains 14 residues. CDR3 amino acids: CASSLRGSGNTIYF. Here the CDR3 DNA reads TGTGCCAGCAGCCTCAGGGGTTCCGGAAACACCATATATTTT.

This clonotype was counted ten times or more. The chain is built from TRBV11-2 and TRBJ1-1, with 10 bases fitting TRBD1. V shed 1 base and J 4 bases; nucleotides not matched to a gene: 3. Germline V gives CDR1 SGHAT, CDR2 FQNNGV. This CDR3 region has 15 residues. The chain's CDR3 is CASSLARTGGTEAFF. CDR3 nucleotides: TGTGCCAGCAGCTTAGCCCGGACAGGGGGCACTGAAGCTTTCTTT.

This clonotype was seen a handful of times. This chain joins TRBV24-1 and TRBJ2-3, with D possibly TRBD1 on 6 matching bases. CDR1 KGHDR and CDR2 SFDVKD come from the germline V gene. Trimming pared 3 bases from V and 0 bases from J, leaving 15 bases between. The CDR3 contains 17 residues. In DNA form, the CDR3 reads TGTGCCACCAGTGATCCCACAGGGAGCCTCAGCACAGATACGCAGTATTTT. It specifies CATSDPTGSLSTDTQYF.

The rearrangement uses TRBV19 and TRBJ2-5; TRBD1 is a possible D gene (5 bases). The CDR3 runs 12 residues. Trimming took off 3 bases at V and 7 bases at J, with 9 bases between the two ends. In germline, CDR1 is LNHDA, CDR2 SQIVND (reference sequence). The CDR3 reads CASSIQGSTQYF. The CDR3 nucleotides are TGTGCCAGTAGTATTCAGGGCTCGACCCAGTACTTC.

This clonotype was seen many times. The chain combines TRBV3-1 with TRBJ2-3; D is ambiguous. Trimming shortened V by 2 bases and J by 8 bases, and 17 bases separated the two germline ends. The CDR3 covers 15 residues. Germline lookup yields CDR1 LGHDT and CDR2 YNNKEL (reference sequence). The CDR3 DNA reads TGTGCCAGCAGCCAAAGCGCCGCGGAGTCGGGTACGCAGTATTTT. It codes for CASSQSAAESGTQYF.

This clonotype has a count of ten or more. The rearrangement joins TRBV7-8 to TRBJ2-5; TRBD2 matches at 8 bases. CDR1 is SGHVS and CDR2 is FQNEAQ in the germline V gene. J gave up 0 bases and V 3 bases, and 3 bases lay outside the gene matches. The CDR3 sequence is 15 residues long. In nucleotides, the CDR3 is TGTGCCAGCAGCTTTCAACTAGCGGACCAAGAGACCCAGTACTTC. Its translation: CASSFQLADQETQYF.

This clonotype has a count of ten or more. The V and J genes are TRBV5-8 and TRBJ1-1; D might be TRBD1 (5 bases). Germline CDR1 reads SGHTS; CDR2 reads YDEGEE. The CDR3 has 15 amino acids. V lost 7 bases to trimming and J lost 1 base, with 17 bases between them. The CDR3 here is CASFRGGPGNTEAFF. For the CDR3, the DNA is TGTGCCAGCTTCCGGGGGGGACCAGGGAACACTGAAGCTTTCTTT.

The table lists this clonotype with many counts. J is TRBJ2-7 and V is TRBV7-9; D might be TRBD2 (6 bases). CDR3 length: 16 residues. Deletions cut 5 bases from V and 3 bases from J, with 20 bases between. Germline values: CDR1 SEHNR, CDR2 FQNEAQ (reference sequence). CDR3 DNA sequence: TGTGCCAGCAGCCCGCGCGGGAACAGATTAGTCTACGAGCAGTACTTC. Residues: CASSPRGNRLVYEQYF.

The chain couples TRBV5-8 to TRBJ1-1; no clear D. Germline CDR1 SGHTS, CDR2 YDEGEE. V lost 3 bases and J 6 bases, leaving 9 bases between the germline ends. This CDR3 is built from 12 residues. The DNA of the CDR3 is TGTGCCAGCAGCTGGGCATTTGCTGAAGCTTTCTTT. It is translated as CASSWAFAEAFF.

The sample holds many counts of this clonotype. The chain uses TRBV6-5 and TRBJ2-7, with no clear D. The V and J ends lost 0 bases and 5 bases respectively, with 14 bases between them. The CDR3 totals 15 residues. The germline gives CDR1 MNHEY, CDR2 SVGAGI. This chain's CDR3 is CASSYSIAQAHEQYF. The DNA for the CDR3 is TGTGCCAGCAGTTACTCGATCGCTCAGGCCCACGAGCAGTACTTC.

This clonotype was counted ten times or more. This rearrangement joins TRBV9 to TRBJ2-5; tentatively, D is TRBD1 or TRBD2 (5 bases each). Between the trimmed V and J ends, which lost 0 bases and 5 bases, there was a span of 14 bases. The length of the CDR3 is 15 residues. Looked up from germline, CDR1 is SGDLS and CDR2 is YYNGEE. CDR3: CASSVALRGRETQYF. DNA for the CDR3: TGTGCCAGCAGCGTAGCACTCCGGGGCCGGGAGACCCAGTACTTC.

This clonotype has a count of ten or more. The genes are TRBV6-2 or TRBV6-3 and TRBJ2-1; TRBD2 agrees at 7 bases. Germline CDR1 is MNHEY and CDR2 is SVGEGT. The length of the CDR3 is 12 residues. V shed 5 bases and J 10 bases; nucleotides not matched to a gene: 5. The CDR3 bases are TGTGCCAGCAGTGCTTTTAGCGGGGAGCAGTTCTTC. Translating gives CASSAFSGEQFF.